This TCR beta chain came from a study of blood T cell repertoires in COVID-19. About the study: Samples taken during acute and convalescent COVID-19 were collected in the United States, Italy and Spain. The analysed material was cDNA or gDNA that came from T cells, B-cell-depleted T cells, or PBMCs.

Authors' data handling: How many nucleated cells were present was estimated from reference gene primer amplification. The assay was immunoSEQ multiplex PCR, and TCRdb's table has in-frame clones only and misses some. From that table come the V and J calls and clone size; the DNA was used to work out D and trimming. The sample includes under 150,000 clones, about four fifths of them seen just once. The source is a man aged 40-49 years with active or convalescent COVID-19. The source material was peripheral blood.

The DNA for the CDR3 is TGTGCCAGCGGGGTTGAGGGGGCCCTCTTGAAGCAGTACTTC. As protein: CASGVEGALLKQYF. V usage is TRBV7-8 and J usage is TRBJ2-7; TRBD1 matches at 7 bases. The V gene end was trimmed by 8 bases and the J gene end by 8 bases; junction bases not matched to a gene: 15. Germline V CDR1 and CDR2: SGHVS, FQNEAQ. The CDR3 is made up of 14 amino acids. The full variable domain, in which reference TRBV7-8 and TRBJ2-7 provide the parts outside the CDR3, is GAGVSQSPRYKVAKRGQDVALRCDPISGHVSLFWYQQALGQGPEFLTYFQNEAQLDKSGLPSDRFFAERPEGSVSTLKIQRTQQEDSAVYLCASGVEGALLKQYFGPGTRLTVT.